The clone carrying this T cell receptor beta chain has only a few counts. This entry belongs to a study of T-cell reconstitution after alpha-beta-depleted transplantation in children. It was with unique molecular identifiers that the TCRbeta library was prepared. TCRdb used MiXCR to reprocess the PCR reads, holding one entry per CDR3 protein. This repertoire shows hundreds of thousands of distinct CDR3 sequences, around 23% found once; its top ten account for approximately 14%. Germline values: CDR1 DFQATT, CDR2 SNEGSKA (reference sequence). With 2 bases clipped from V and 6 bases from J, the junction kept 9 bases outside the gene matches. CDR3 length equals 15 residues.

The sample was PBMCs, mostly from graft donor cells, taken 360 days after TCRalphabeta/CD19-depleted stem cell transplant. This receptor was obtained from a boy in the first two years of life who had a stem cell transplant for acute myeloid leukemia, so the T cells may come from the graft donor. V and J are TRBV20-1 and TRBJ2-2, with TRBD2 identical over 7 bases. CDR3 amino acids: CSARLPAGSAGELFF. In DNA form, the CDR3 reads TGCAGTGCTAGATTGCCAGCGGGGTCGGCCGGGGAGCTGTTTTTT.